These 10 T cell receptor beta chains were all obtained from the same sample, sequenced in a study of cytomegalovirus exposure and HLA in healthy donors. Use of 60 Vbeta and 13 Jbeta primers characterized the PCR. Sequencing was performed with immunoSEQ multiplex PCR; in TCRdb, only in-frame clones are kept and a portion is missing. The sample consists of about 200,000 clones, roughly 77% of them appearing once. Sequencing was done on a sample of PBMCs. These receptors were taken from a male donor in good health and CMV-seropositive.

This clone has a single count. CDR3 bases: TGTGCCAGCAGCGCCGAGAGGGATGAAAAACTGTTTTTT. Residues: CASSAERDEKLFF. V is TRBV9 and J is TRBJ1-4, with D uncertain. Trimming took off 3 bases at V and 6 bases at J, with 9 bases between the two ends. This CDR3 has 13 amino acids. In germline, CDR1 is SGDLS, CDR2 YYNGEE.

The chain combines TRBV4-2 with TRBJ2-7; 9 bases are a match to TRBD1. V shed 3 bases, J shed 3 bases, and the junction held 9 bases outside the gene matches. The CDR3 consists of 16 residues. The germline CDR1 and CDR2 sequences are LGHNA and YNFKEQ. Here the CDR3 DNA reads TGTGCCAGCAGCCACCTCGGACAGGGGCGCATCTACGAGCAGTACTTC. Protein sequence: CASSHLGQGRIYEQYF.

The chain has TRBV19 and TRBJ1-5; D possibly corresponds to TRBD1 (6 bases). This CDR3 region has 14 residues. V was cut by 7 bases and J by 10 bases, with 20 bases left in between. CDR1 is LNHDA, CDR2 SQIVND, per germline (reference sequence). The CDR3 sequence is CASMQQGSKGPQHF. The DNA of the CDR3 is TGTGCCAGTATGCAACAGGGATCTAAAGGTCCCCAGCATTTT.

The chain carries TRBV5-6 and TRBJ2-1, with TRBD1 as a possible D gene (6 bases). The germline CDR1 and CDR2 sequences are SGHDT and YYEEEE. This CDR3 is 16 amino acids long. Trimming took off 0 bases at V and 8 bases at J, with 18 bases between the two ends. The CDR3 protein is CASSLETPGARDEQFF. The CDR3 nucleotides read TGTGCCAGCAGCTTGGAGACTCCAGGGGCTCGCGATGAGCAGTTCTTC.

V usage is TRBV7-9 and J usage is TRBJ2-1, with a tentative D call TRBD1 (6 bases). This CDR3 has 14 residues. The V end was cut by 0 bases, the J end by 5 bases, with 8 bases between. Germline CDR1 is SEHNR and CDR2 is FQNEAQ (reference sequence). In DNA form, the CDR3 reads TGTGCCAGCAGCTTAGCGGGGGCAGACAATGAGCAGTTCTTC. Its protein is CASSLAGADNEQFF.

The chain recombines TRBV20-1 with TRBJ1-6; D is unclear. In germline, CDR1 is DFQATT, CDR2 SNEGSKA (reference sequence). The CDR3 has 10 residues. Trimming took 6 bases from V and 9 from J, leaving 6 bases between them. The CDR3 DNA sequence: TGCAGTGCCAGTTTTTCACCCCTCCACTTT. Protein: CSASFSPLHF.

The chain links TRBV27 to TRBJ1-3, with D unclear. Germline V lookup: CDR1 MNHEY, CDR2 SMNVEV (reference sequence). Deletions cut 6 bases from V and 0 bases from J, with 9 bases between. The CDR3 covers 14 residues. CDR3 loop: CASSVMASGNTIYF. CDR3 nucleotide sequence: TGTGCCAGCAGCGTCATGGCCTCTGGAAACACCATATATTTT.

The chain links TRBV6-6 to TRBJ1-2; TRBD1 might be the D (6 bases). V lost 6 bases to trimming and J lost 12 bases, with 14 bases between them. Germline CDR1 is MNHNY and CDR2 is SVGAGI (reference sequence). This CDR3 contains 11 residues. Written as DNA, the CDR3 is TGTGCCAGCAGCCGCGGACAGTTCGACACCTTC. As protein: CASSRGQFDTF.

The chain is built from TRBV7-3 and TRBJ2-1, with 9 bases aligning to TRBD2. Germline V gene lookup returns CDR1 SGHTA and CDR2 FQGTGA. The CDR3 length is 16 residues. V shed 5 bases and J 3 bases; nucleotides not matched to a gene: 8. The CDR3 loop is CASSRKVAGDYNEQFF. CDR3 sequence (DNA): TGTGCCAGCAGCCGTAAGGTAGCGGGGGACTACAATGAGCAGTTCTTC.

The chain carries TRBV28 and TRBJ2-7; D gene unclear. The ends were cut back, 5 bases at V and 3 bases at J, with 14 bases in the middle. The CDR3 has 14 residues. Germline CDR1 reads MDHEN; CDR2 reads SYDVKM. CDR3 DNA: TGTGCCAGCAGTCCTATACCGCCTGGCTACGAGCAGTACTTC. As protein: CASSPIPPGYEQYF.